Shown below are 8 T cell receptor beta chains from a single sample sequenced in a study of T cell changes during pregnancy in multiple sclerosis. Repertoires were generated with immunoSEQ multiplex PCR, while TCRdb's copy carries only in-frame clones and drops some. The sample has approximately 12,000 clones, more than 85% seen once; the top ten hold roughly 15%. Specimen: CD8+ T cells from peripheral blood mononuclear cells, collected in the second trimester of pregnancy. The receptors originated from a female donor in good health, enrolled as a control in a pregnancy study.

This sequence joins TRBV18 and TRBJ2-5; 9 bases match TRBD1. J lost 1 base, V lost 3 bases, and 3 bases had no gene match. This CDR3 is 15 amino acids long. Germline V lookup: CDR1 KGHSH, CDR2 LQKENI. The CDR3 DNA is TGTGCCAGCTCACCCGCGGACAGGGGCCAAGAGACCCAGTACTTC. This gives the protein CASSPADRGQETQYF.

The CDR3 is CASSGTMPTDTQYF. CDR3 in DNA: TGTGCCAGCAGTGGGACTATGCCCACAGATACGCAGTATTTT. The chain has TRBV6-6 and TRBJ2-3; 7 bases map to TRBD2. CDR3 length: 14 amino acids. Germline V gene sequence: CDR1 MNHNY, CDR2 SVGAGI (reference sequence). Trimming cost V 5 bases and J 2 bases; bases outside gene matches: 4.

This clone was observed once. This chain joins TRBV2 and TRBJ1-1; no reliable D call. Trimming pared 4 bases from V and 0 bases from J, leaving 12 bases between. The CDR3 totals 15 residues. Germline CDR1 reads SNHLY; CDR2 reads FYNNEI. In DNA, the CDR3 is TGTGCCAGCAGTGGATCAGCGGCCTTGAACACTGAAGCTTTCTTT. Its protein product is CASSGSAALNTEAFF.

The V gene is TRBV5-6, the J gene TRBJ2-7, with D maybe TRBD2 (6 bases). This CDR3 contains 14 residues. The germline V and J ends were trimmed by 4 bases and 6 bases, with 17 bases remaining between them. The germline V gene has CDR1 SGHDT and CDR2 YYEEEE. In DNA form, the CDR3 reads TGTGCCAGCAGCCCCTGGCGGGGCTACTCCGAGCAGTACTTC. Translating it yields CASSPWRGYSEQYF. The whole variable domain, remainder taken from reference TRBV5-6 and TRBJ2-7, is DAGVTQSPTHLIKTRGQQVTLRCSPKSGHDTVSWYQQALGQGPQFIFQYYEEEERQRGNFPDRFSGHQFPNYSSELNVNALLLGDSALYLCASSPWRGYSEQYFGPGTRLTVT.

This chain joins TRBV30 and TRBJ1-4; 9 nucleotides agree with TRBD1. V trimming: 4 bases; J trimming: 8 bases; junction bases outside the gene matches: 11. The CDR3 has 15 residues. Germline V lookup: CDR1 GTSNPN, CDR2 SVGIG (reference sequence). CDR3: CAWTPTGGGGEKLFF. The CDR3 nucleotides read TGTGCCTGGACCCCCACAGGGGGCGGAGGGGAAAAACTGTTTTTT.

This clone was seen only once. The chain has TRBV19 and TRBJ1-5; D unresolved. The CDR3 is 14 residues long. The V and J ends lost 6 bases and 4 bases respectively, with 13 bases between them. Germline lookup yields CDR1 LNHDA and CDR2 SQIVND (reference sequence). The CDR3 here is CASSGDRLNQPQHF. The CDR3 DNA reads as TGTGCCAGTAGCGGAGACCGACTGAATCAGCCCCAGCATTTT.

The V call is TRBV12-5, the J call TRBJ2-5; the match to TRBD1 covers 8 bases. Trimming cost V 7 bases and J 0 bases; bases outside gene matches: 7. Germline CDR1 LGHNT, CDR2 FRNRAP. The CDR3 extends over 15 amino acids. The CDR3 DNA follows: TGTGCTAGTGCCTGGACAGGGACCTACCAAGAGACCCAGTACTTC. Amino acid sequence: CASAWTGTYQETQYF.

The CDR3 protein is CASSRNRGSSYEQYF. CDR3 bases: TGTGCCAGCAGCCGTAACAGGGGGAGCAGCTACGAGCAGTACTTC. V is TRBV7-6 and J is TRBJ2-7; 8 bases are a match to TRBD1. The CDR3 runs 15 residues. The junction had 9 bases not matched to a gene; V was cut back by 5 bases and J by 3 bases. Per germline, CDR1 SGHVS and CDR2 FNYEAQ.